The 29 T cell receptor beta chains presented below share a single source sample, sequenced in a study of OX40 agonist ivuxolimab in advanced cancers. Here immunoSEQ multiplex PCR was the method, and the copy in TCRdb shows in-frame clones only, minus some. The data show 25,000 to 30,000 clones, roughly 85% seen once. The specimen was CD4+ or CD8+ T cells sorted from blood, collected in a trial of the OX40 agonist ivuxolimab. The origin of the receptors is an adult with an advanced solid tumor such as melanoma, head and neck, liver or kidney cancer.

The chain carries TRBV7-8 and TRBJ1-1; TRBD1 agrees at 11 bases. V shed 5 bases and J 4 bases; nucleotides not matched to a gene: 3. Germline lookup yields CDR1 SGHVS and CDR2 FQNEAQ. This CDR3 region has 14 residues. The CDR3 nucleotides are TGTGCCAGCAGCAGCGGGACAGGGGGCACTGAAGCTTTCTTT. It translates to CASSSGTGGTEAFF. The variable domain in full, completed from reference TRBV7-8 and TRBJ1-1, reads GAGVSQSPRYKVAKRGQDVALRCDPISGHVSLFWYQQALGQGPEFLTYFQNEAQLDKSGLPSDRFFAERPEGSVSTLKIQRTQQEDSAVYLCASSSGTGGTEAFFGQGTRLTVV.

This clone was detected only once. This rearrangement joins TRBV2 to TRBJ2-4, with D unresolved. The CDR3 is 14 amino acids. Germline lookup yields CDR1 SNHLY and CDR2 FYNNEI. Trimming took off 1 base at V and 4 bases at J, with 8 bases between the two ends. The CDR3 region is CASSEGTAKNIQYF. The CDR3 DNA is TGTGCCAGCAGTGAAGGGACGGCTAAAAACATTCAGTACTTC.

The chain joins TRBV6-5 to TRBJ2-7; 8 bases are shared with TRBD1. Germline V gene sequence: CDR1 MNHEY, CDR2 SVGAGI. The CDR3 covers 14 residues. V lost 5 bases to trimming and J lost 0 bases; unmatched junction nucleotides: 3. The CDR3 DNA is TGTGCCAGCAGTCCTGGACAGGGCTCCTACGAGCAGTACTTC. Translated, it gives CASSPGQGSYEQYF.

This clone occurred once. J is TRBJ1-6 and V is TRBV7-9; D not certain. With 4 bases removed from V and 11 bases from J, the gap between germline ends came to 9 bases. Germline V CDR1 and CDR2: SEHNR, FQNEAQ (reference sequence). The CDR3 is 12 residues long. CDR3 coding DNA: TGTGCCAGCAGCTCCGCGTTGACACCCCTCCACTTT. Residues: CASSSALTPLHF.

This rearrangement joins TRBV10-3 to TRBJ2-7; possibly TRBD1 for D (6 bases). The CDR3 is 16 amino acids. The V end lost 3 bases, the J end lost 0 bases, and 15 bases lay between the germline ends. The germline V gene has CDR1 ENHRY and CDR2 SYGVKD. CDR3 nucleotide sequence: TGTGCCATCAGTGACGACAGGTTCAGGTTCTCCTACGAGCAGTACTTC. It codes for CAISDDRFRFSYEQYF.

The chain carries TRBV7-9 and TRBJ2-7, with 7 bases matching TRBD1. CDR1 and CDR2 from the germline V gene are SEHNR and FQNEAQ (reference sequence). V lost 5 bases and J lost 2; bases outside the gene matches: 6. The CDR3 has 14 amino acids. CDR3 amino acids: CASSPPGTAYEQYF. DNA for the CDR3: TGTGCCAGCAGCCCCCCCGGGACAGCCTACGAGCAGTACTTC.

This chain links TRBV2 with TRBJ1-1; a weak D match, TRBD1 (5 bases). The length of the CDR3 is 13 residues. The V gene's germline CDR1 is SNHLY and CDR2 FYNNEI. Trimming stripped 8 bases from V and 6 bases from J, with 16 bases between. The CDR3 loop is CASAEGREPEAFF. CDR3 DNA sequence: TGTGCCAGCGCTGAGGGGAGGGAACCTGAAGCTTTCTTT.

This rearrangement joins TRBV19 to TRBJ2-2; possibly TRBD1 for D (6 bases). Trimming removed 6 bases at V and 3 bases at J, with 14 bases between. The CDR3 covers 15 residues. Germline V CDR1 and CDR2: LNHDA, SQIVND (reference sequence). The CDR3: CASSVPGDHTGELFF. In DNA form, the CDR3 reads TGTGCCAGTAGCGTTCCAGGGGACCACACCGGGGAGCTGTTTTTT.

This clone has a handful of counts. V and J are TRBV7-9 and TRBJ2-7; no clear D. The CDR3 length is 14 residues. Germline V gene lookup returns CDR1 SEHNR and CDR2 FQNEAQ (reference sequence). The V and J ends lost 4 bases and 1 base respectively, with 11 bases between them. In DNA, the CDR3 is TGTGCCAGCAGCTCCCGGTTGGGTTCCTACGAGCAGTACTTC. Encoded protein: CASSSRLGSYEQYF.

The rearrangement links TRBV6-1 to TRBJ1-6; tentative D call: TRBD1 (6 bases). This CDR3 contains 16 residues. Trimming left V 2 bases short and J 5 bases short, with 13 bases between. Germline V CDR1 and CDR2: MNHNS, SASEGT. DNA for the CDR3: TGTGCCAGCAGTGAAACGGACAGTCGGGATAATTCACCCCTCCACTTT. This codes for CASSETDSRDNSPLHF.

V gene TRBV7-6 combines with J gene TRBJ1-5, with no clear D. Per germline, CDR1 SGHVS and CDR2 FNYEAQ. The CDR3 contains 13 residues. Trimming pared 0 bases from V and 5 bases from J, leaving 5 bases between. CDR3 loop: CASSLAEYQPQHF. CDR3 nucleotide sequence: TGTGCCAGCAGCTTAGCGGAGTATCAGCCCCAGCATTTT.

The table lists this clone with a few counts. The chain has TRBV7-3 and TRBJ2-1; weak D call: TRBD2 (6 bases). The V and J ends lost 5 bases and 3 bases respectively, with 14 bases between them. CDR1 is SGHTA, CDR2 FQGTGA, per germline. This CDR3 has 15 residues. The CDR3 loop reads CASSPIGGDYNEQFF. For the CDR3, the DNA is TGTGCCAGCAGCCCGATAGGCGGGGACTACAATGAGCAGTTCTTC. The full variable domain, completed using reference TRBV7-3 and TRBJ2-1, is GAGVSQTPSNKVTEKGKYVELRCDPISGHTALYWYRQSLGQGPEFLIYFQGTGAADDSGLPNDRFFAVRPEGSVSTLKIQRTERGDSAVYLCASSPIGGDYNEQFFGPGTRLTVL.

CDR3 sequence: CASSLSGVGTEAFF. The CDR3 nucleotides read TGTGCCAGCAGTTTAAGTGGGGTGGGCACTGAAGCTTTCTTT. The chain uses TRBV27 and TRBJ1-1; D unclear. Germline V gives CDR1 MNHEY, CDR2 SMNVEV (reference sequence). The CDR3 extends over 14 amino acids. Trimming took 2 bases from V and 4 from J, leaving 11 bases between them.

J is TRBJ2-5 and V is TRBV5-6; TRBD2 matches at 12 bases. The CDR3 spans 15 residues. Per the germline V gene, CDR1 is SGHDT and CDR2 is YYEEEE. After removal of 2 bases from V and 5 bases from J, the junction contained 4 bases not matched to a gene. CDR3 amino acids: CASSFWTSGVETQYF. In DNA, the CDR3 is TGTGCCAGCAGCTTTTGGACTAGCGGGGTCGAGACCCAGTACTTC.

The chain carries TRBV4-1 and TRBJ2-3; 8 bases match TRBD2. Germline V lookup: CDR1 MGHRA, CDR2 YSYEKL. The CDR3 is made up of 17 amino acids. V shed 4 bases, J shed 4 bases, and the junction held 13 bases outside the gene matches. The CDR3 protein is CASSPRDGGGDADTQYF. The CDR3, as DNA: TGCGCCAGCAGCCCCCGGGACGGGGGGGGCGACGCAGATACGCAGTATTTT.

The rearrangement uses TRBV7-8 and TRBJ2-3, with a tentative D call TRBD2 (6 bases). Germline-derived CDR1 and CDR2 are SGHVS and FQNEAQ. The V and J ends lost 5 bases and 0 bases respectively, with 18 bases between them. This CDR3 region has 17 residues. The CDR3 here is CASSRPGRGPSTDTQYF. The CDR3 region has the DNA TGTGCCAGCAGCCGGCCCGGGCGGGGCCCAAGCACAGATACGCAGTATTTT.

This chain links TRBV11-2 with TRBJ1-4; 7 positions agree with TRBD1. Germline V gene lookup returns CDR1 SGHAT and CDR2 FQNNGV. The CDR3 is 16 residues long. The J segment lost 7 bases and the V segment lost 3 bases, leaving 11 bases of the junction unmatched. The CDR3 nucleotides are TGTGCCAGCAGCTTGAGAACCGGGACAGAAAGTGAAAAACTGTTTTTT. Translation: CASSLRTGTESEKLFF.

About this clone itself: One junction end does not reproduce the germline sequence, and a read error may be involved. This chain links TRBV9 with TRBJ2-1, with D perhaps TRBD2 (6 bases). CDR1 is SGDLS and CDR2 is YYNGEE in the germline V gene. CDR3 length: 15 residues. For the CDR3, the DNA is TGTGCCAGCAGCGTAAGCGGGCAGGGCTACTATGAGCAGTTCTTC. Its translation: CASSVSGQGYYEQFF.

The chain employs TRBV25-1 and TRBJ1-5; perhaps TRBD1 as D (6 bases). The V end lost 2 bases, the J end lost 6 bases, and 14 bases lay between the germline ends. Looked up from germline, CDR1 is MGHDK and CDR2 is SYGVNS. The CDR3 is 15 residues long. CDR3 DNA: TGTGCCAGCAGTGAAGGGTGGGGAGGGGGTCAGCCCCAGCATTTT. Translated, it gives CASSEGWGGGQPQHF.

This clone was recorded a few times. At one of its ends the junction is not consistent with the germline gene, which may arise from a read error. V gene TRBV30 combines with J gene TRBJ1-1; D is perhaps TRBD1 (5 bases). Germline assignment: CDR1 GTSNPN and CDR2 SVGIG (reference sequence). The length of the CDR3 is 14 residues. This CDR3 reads CAWGVGAGNTEAFF. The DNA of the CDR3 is TGTGCCTGGGGTGTAGGGGCAGGCAACACTGAAGCTTTCTTT. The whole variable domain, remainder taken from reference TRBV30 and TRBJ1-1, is SQTIHQWPATLVQPVGSPLSLECTVEGTSNPNLYWYRQAAGRGLQLLFYSVGIGQISSEVPQNLSASRPQDRQFILSSKKLLLSDSGFYLCAWGVGAGNTEAFFGQGTRLTVV.

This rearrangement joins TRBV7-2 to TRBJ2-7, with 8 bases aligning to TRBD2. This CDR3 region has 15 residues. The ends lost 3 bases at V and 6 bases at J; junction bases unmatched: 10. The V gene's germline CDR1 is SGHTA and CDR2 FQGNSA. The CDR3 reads CASSFSGEALSEQYF. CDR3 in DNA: TGTGCCAGCAGCTTTAGCGGGGAGGCCCTCAGCGAGCAGTACTTC.

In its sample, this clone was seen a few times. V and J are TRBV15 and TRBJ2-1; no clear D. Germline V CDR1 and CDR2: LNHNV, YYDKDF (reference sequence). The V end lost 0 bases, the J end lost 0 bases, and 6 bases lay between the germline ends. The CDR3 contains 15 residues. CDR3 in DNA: TGTGCCACCAGCAGAGAGCGGAGCTCCTACAATGAGCAGTTCTTC. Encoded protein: CATSRERSSYNEQFF. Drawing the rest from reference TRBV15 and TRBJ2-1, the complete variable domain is DAMVIQNPRYQVTQFGKPVTLSCSQTLNHNVMYWYQQKSSQAPKLLFHYYDKDFNNEADTPDNFQSRRPNTSFCFLDIRSPGLGDTAMYLCATSRERSSYNEQFFGPGTRLTVL.

DNA for the CDR3: TGTGCCAGCAGTTTGAGGGGGGCCTATGGCTACACCTTC. Amino acid sequence: CASSLRGAYGYTF. V gene TRBV27 combines with J gene TRBJ1-2; TRBD1 might be the D (6 bases). CDR1 and CDR2 from the germline V gene are MNHEY and SMNVEV (reference sequence). Between the trimmed V and J ends, which lost 3 bases and 4 bases, there was a span of 9 bases. The CDR3 is made up of 13 amino acids.

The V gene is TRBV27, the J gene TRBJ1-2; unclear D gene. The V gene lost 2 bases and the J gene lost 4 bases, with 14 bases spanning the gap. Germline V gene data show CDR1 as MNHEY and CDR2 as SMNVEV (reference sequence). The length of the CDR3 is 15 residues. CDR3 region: CASSLAVQDPYGYTF. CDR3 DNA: TGTGCCAGCAGTTTAGCTGTACAAGACCCCTATGGCTACACCTTC.

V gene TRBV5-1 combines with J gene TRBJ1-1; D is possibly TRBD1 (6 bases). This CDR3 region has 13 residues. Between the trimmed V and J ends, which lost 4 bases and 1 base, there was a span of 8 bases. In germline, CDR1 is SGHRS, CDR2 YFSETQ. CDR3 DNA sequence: TGCGCCAGCAGCACGACAGGGAACACTGAAGCTTTCTTT. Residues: CASSTTGNTEAFF.

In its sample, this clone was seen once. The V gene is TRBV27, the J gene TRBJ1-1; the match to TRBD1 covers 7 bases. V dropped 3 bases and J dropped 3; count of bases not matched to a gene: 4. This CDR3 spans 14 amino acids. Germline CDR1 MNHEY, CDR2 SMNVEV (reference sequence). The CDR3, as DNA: TGTGCCAGCAGTTTTACAGGGGTATACACTGAAGCTTTCTTT. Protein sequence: CASSFTGVYTEAFF.

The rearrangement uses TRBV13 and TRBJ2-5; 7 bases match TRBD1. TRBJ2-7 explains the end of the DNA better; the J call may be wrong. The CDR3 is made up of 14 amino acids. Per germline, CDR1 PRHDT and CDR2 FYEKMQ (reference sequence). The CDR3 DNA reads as TGTGCCAGCAGCTTCGACAGGGATGTCTCCGAGCAGTACTTC. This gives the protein CASSFDRDVSEQYF.

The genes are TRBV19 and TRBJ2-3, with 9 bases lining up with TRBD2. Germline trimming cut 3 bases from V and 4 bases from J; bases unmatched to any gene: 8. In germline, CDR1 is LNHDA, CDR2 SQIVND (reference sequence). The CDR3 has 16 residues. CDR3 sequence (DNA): TGTGCCAGTAGTATCTTGGGTAGCGGGGGCCCAGATACGCAGTATTTT. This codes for CASSILGSGGPDTQYF.

The CDR3 protein is CASSFEGGNQPQHF. DNA for the CDR3: TGCGCCAGCAGCTTTGAGGGAGGGAATCAGCCCCAGCATTTT. The J gene is TRBJ1-5, the V gene TRBV5-1; D gene unclear. The ends were cut back, 2 bases at V and 4 bases at J, with 10 bases in the middle. The V gene's germline CDR1 is SGHRS and CDR2 YFSETQ. The CDR3 loop spans 14 amino acids.